The rows below give T cell receptor beta chains drawn from one sample of a study of T cells in Graves' hyperthyroidism and ophthalmopathy. TCRdb processed the multiplex PCR reads anew with MiXCR; each CDR3 protein has one entry. The sample lists approximately 410,000 distinct CDR3 sequences, approximately 13% occurring once. Sequencing was performed on blood. The receptors come from a woman in her late teens or twenties with Graves' hyperthyroidism. Each CDR3 is given with its conserved first and last residue. The order of the fields is clone size, D gene, J gene, V gene, CDR3 protein, CDR3 DNA. A D gene is named only where the DNA matches it firmly. Rows may omit the clone size; those that give it use once, few, many or a size class.

abundance: many; d_gene: TRBD1; j_gene: TRBJ2-1; v_gene: TRBV12-3/TRBV12-4; CDR3aa: CASSLADRDNEQFF; CDR3nt: TGTGCCAGCAGTTTGGCGGACAGGGACAATGAGCAGTTCTTC
abundance: many; d_gene: -; j_gene: TRBJ1-5; v_gene: TRBV19; CDR3aa: CASSIDPGKPQHF; CDR3nt: TGTGCCAGTAGTATAGATCCTGGGAAGCCCCAGCATTTT
abundance: few; d_gene: -; j_gene: TRBJ1-5; v_gene: TRBV5-6; CDR3aa: CASSDRLSSNQPQHF; CDR3nt: TGTGCCAGCAGCGACAGACTAAGTAGCAATCAGCCCCAGCATTTT
abundance: few; d_gene: TRBD2; j_gene: TRBJ2-6; v_gene: TRBV28; CDR3aa: CASRRTAGFLVSGANVLTF; CDR3nt: TGTGCCAGCAGGCGAACAGCGGGGTTCCTAGTCTCTGGGGCCAACGTCCTGACTTTC
abundance: many; d_gene: -; j_gene: TRBJ1-3; v_gene: TRBV7-2; CDR3aa: CASSLSRISGNTIYF; CDR3nt: TGTGCCAGCAGCTTAAGTCGGATCTCTGGAAACACCATATATTTT
abundance: few; d_gene: -; j_gene: TRBJ1-2; v_gene: TRBV3-1; CDR3aa: CASSQDGGLNGYTF; CDR3nt: TGTGCCAGCAGCCAAGACGGAGGATTGAATGGCTACACCTTC
abundance: many; d_gene: TRBD1; j_gene: TRBJ2-3; v_gene: TRBV28; CDR3aa: CASSFWTGRTDTQYF; CDR3nt: TGTGCCAGCAGTTTTTGGACAGGGCGCACAGATACGCAGTATTTT
abundance: many; d_gene: -; j_gene: TRBJ1-2; v_gene: TRBV3-1; CDR3aa: CASSQVEGYGYTF; CDR3nt: TGTGCCAGCAGCCAAGTGGAAGGATATGGCTACACCTTC
abundance: many; d_gene: -; j_gene: TRBJ1-1; v_gene: TRBV5-5; CDR3aa: CASSVDGADTEAFF; CDR3nt: TGTGCCAGCAGCGTGGACGGAGCGGACACTGAAGCTTTCTTT
abundance: -; d_gene: TRBD1; j_gene: TRBJ2-2; v_gene: TRBV2; CDR3aa: CASRYGQGAAGELFF; CDR3nt: TGTGCCAGCAGATATGGACAGGGGGCTGCCGGGGAGCTGTTTTTT
abundance: many; d_gene: -; j_gene: TRBJ1-2; v_gene: TRBV11-2; CDR3aa: CASSTGPGYGYTF; CDR3nt: TGTGCCAGCAGCACCGGTCCGGGCTATGGCTACACCTTC
abundance: many; d_gene: TRBD2; j_gene: TRBJ2-2; v_gene: TRBV12-3/TRBV12-4; CDR3aa: CASSSTSGRWTGELFF; CDR3nt: TGTGCCAGCAGTTCCACTAGCGGGAGGTGGACCGGGGAGCTGTTTTTT
abundance: few; d_gene: -; j_gene: TRBJ1-5; v_gene: TRBV20-1; CDR3aa: CSARDRRGGYNQPQHF; CDR3nt: TGCAGTGCTAGAGACCGACGGGGGGGTTACAATCAGCCCCAGCATTTT
abundance: few; d_gene: -; j_gene: TRBJ1-5; v_gene: TRBV19; CDR3aa: CASSPENSNQPQHF; CDR3nt: TGTGCCAGTAGCCCAGAGAATAGCAATCAGCCCCAGCATTTT
abundance: few; d_gene: TRBD2; j_gene: TRBJ2-1; v_gene: TRBV9; CDR3aa: CASSPAGTKKPNEQFF; CDR3nt: TGTGCCAGCAGCCCCGCCGGGACTAAAAAACCCAATGAGCAGTTCTTC
abundance: many; d_gene: -; j_gene: TRBJ1-2; v_gene: TRBV28; CDR3aa: CASSSLGSLIYGYTF; CDR3nt: TGTGCCAGCAGTTCTTTAGGCTCCCTAATCTATGGCTACACCTTC
abundance: -; d_gene: TRBD1; j_gene: TRBJ1-4; v_gene: TRBV5-1; CDR3aa: CASSSQGAGEKLFF; CDR3nt: TGCGCCAGCAGCTCACAGGGGGCTGGTGAAAAACTGTTTTTT
abundance: few; d_gene: -; j_gene: TRBJ2-3; v_gene: TRBV5-1; CDR3aa: CASSPGLDTADTQYF; CDR3nt: TGCGCCAGCAGCCCCGGACTGGATACTGCAGATACGCAGTATTTT
abundance: few; d_gene: TRBD1; j_gene: TRBJ2-7; v_gene: TRBV5-1; CDR3aa: CASSWTGIDEQYF; CDR3nt: TGCGCCAGCAGCTGGACAGGGATCGACGAGCAGTACTTC
abundance: -; d_gene: TRBD1; j_gene: TRBJ1-5; v_gene: TRBV6-1; CDR3aa: CASRRTGVISNQPQHF; CDR3nt: TGTGCCAGCAGGAGGACAGGGGTAATTAGCAATCAGCCCCAGCATTTT
abundance: many; d_gene: TRBD1; j_gene: TRBJ2-3; v_gene: TRBV12-3/TRBV12-4; CDR3aa: CASSTGTGWEDTQYF; CDR3nt: TGTGCCAGCAGTACCGGGACAGGGTGGGAAGATACGCAGTATTTT
abundance: many; d_gene: -; j_gene: TRBJ2-5; v_gene: TRBV20-1; CDR3aa: CSADRKETQYF; CDR3nt: TGCAGTGCTGACAGGAAAGAGACCCAGTACTTC
abundance: -; d_gene: TRBD2; j_gene: TRBJ2-2; v_gene: TRBV19; CDR3aa: CASSIQGLAENTGELFF; CDR3nt: TGTGCCAGTAGTATTCAAGGACTAGCGGAGAACACCGGGGAGCTGTTTTTT
abundance: many; d_gene: -; j_gene: TRBJ1-5; v_gene: TRBV27; CDR3aa: CASSPDRGSPQHF; CDR3nt: TGTGCCAGCTCCCCGGACCGTGGTTCGCCCCAGCATTTT
abundance: many; d_gene: TRBD2; j_gene: TRBJ2-1; v_gene: TRBV12-3/TRBV12-4; CDR3aa: CASSLVAGVNEQFF; CDR3nt: TGTGCCAGCAGTCTTGTAGCGGGAGTCAATGAGCAGTTCTTC
abundance: many; d_gene: -; j_gene: TRBJ2-7; v_gene: TRBV5-1; CDR3aa: CASSLGEQGGYEQYF; CDR3nt: TGCGCCAGCAGCTTGGGGGAGCAGGGTGGCTACGAGCAGTACTTC
abundance: few; d_gene: -; j_gene: TRBJ1-2; v_gene: TRBV28; CDR3aa: CATLNGGMIDYGYTF; CDR3nt: TGTGCCACCTTAAATGGGGGGATGATTGACTATGGCTACACCTTC
abundance: -; d_gene: -; j_gene: TRBJ2-5; v_gene: TRBV12-3/TRBV12-4; CDR3aa: CASSYGTEQETQYF; CDR3nt: TGTGCCAGCAGTTACGGGACGGAACAAGAGACCCAGTACTTC
abundance: many; d_gene: -; j_gene: TRBJ1-1; v_gene: TRBV20-1; CDR3aa: CSARRRVTEAFF; CDR3nt: TGCAGTGCTAGGCGCAGAGTCACTGAAGCTTTCTTT
abundance: many; d_gene: TRBD1; j_gene: TRBJ1-1; v_gene: TRBV5-1; CDR3aa: CASSPILSGGNTEAFF; CDR3nt: TGCGCCAGCAGTCCCATCTTGTCAGGGGGGAACACTGAAGCTTTCTTT
abundance: many; d_gene: TRBD1; j_gene: TRBJ1-1; v_gene: TRBV12-3/TRBV12-4; CDR3aa: CASSLDRTTPEAFF; CDR3nt: TGTGCCAGCAGTCTGGACAGGACGACCCCTGAAGCTTTCTTT